This T cell receptor (beta chain) was captured by sequencing in a study of shared clonotypes between healthy human individuals (TCRdb year 2020). Broadly, across the study: Two women and a few men aged 18 to 49 years were included in the cohort. For each donor, three plates each were used for CD4 naive and CD4 memory, two plates were used for CD8 naive, and one plate was used for CD8 memory. To estimate repertoire size and how much clonotypes are shared between individuals, the study performed deep sequencing of blood TCR repertoires from roughly five healthy adults. To increase sequencing depth and limit assay-specific biases, different laboratories used diverse techniques to prepare libraries and sequence TCR repertoires. Each donor's leukapheresis produced roughly between about 0.8 and 8.9 billion PBMCs.

CD8 naive samples were obtained by positive selection for CCR7 among CD45RO-negative cells, yielding a CD45RA+CCR7+ population from which TemRA cells were excluded. The donors were healthy, HIV-negative adults who had no recently reported acute infections or vaccinations. Only Caucasian adults living in Nashville, Tennessee, USA were represented among the donors. After blood collection by leukapheresis, PBMCs were isolated using Ficoll-Histopaque density gradient centrifugation and then cryopreserved in the vapor phase of liquid nitrogen. Purity and quantity of every magnetically sorted T cell population were checked by analytical flow cytometry. Each sorted fraction had its genomic DNA isolated and then quantified by UV absorbance on a Nanodrop 2000c. The table lists this clone with a count of one. Its specific antigen is unknown. Within one base of it there is no much larger clone, and no base qualities were kept.

Using the deep immunoSEQ assay, multiplex PCR amplified TCR CDR3 regions from genomic DNA. Extracted genomic DNA from each cell subset was spread evenly across all wells of several immunoSEQ 96-well plates, with each plate serving as a replicate. For sorted subsets, each replicate PCR was loaded with 200 to 250 ng genomic DNA, equivalent to 30,000 or so T cell genomes. Purified libraries were measured with a Qubit 3.0 fluorometer, size-checked on a Bioanalyzer 2100, and measured again with the KAPA Library Quantification kit. Every immunoSEQ 96-well plate was sequenced on a separate single-read 150-cycle Illumina NextSeq 550 flow cell. In the original analysis: The immunoSEQ output contained only junctional sequences without quality scores, so filtering could not match that applied to full-length reads. To assign V/J genes and CDR3, sequences were annotated using PyIR, a Python wrapper for IgBLAST v1.9, with IMGT germline references. Any read was removed if the V/J assignment was weak (E-value above 1e-6), the CDR3 was missing, or the read contained stop codons, out-of-frame junctions, or ambiguous translated residues. A V3J clonotype was defined by an identical inferred V gene, J gene, and CDR3 amino acid sequence. Percentage overlap between repertoires was calculated by dividing the number of shared unique clonotypes by the size of the smaller repertoire. Richness of each repertoire was evaluated using RTK rarefaction, the Chao1 estimator, and Recon v2.1 estimates of unobserved clonotypes. For all TCRbeta clonotypes obtained by the gDNA method from four donors, generation probabilities were computed with OLGA. The table comes from immuneACCESS by way of TCRdb, which keeps in-frame sequences with V and J called. Part of the clones is missing from these tables; in studies checked, under half for an unresolved V gene and the rest for unknown reasons. The D gene and trimming were derived from the DNA, and the V and J assignments and clone size from that table. The sample includes around 640,000 clones, with around 96% observed a single time. The leading ten clones occupy around 0.1% of the sample.

Paper-wide results and their limitations: Compared with non-shared clonotypes, clonotypes shared by all four sorted-subset donors had higher generation probabilities. The small number of donors limited the genetic and exposure-history diversity represented. Incomplete sequencing was indicated by rarefaction of sorted-subset datasets, despite the large sequencing depth. Pairwise subsampling led to the expectation that sequencing depth would affect the degree of clonotype sharing among donors. Across a few donors, roughly 5.4% of naive CD4, over 3% of naive CD8, roughly 2.3% of memory CD4, and approximately 0.4% of memory CD8 clonotypes were shared. Naive subsets generally had larger estimated clonotype richness than memory subsets did. Sampling was limited to blood, and TCR repertoires in tissue likely differ from TCR repertoires in blood.

Based on the germline V gene (reference sequence), the CDR1 and CDR2 sequences are MNHEY and SMNVEV. Measured from the cysteine to the phenylalanine, the CDR3 is 14 residues long. Only the CDR3 DNA stays, 42 bases, in frame from base 1. V drops 6 bases and J drops 4 bases, leaving 12 bases in between. Recombination linked TRBV27 to TRBJ2-2; the D assignment is uncertain and may be TRBD1 or TRBD2, with 5 bases supporting each. Material: naive CD8+ T cells sorted from blood. The cell subset or site label for this specimen denotes: CD45RA+CCR7+. The receptor comes from a woman in her 30s in good health. The sequenced DNA: TGTGCCAGCAGGGTGGGGACCGGCACCGGGGAGCTGTTTTTT. Translated, it reads CASRVGTGTGELFF.